This TCR beta chain was captured by sequencing in a study of blood T cell repertoires in COVID-19. Across the study: The United States, Italy and Spain were the sources of the acute and convalescent COVID-19 samples.

Trimming removed 0 bases from V and 4 bases from J; junction bases left unmatched: 7. The CDR3 is 16 amino acids. CDR1 and CDR2 from the germline V gene are SGHRS and YFSETQ. Under the authors' procedure: Reference gene primer amplification gave nucleated cell count estimates. Produced via immunoSEQ multiplex PCR; TCRdb's table is partial and in-frame only. That table furnishes V, J and clone size, whereas the DNA furnished D and trimming. The sample shows fewer than 350,000 clones, about nine tenths of them seen only once. Seattle patients were enrolled while actively infected and followed longitudinally.

Sequencing was done on a sample of peripheral blood. The sequence came from a woman in her twenties or thirties with COVID-19, enrolled during active disease. The rearrangement uses TRBV5-1 and TRBJ2-3, with 8 bases lining up with TRBD2. CDR3 nucleotide sequence: TGCGCCAGCAGCTTGGGAGGGAGCGGGGGCCCAGATACGCAGTATTTT. This codes for CASSLGGSGGPDTQYF.